Detailed here is one TCR beta chain. Together with a sample-barcoded 5' primer, a J-beta primer mix was included in a second PCR lasting roughly 6 to 12 cycles. TCRdb passed the 5' RACE reads through MiXCR, listing each CDR3 protein once. The sample lists roughly 570,000 distinct CDR3 sequences, roughly a quarter seen once, with around a sixth in the top ten. Germline CDR1 and CDR2: MNHEY and SVGEGT. The CDR3 runs to 14 residues. V lost 5 bases to trimming and J lost 5 bases; unmatched junction nucleotides: 7. This record belongs to a study of blood T cells in healthy people across ages. Ten milliliters of peripheral blood were drawn from each donor into EDTA-treated tubes.

This chain uses TRBV6-2 or TRBV6-3 with TRBJ2-7; 9 bases align to TRBD1. The receptor's source is a woman in her seventies in good health. The sequenced material came from blood. CDR3 bases: TGTGCCAGCAGTCAAGGGACAGGGAGCCACGAGCAGTACTTC. The encoded protein is CASSQGTGSHEQYF.